The 14 T cell receptor beta chains below come from one sample, sequenced in a study of blood T cells in healthy people across ages. Together with a sample-barcoded 5' primer, a J-beta primer mix was included in a second PCR lasting 7 to 11 cycles. TCRdb itself ran the 5' RACE reads through MiXCR, one entry per CDR3 protein. The table has some 560,000 distinct CDR3 sequences, roughly a quarter seen once. The same sample was also used in a study of T cells of mothers and their children.

The sample consisted of blood. These receptors were collected from a boy aged 2-15 years in good health.

A few counts support this clonotype. CDR3 sequence reads: CSARGQRSRHEQFF. The CDR3 coding sequence is TGCAGTGCTAGAGGGCAGCGGTCCCGGCATGAGCAGTTCTTC. The chain uses TRBV20-1 and TRBJ2-1; tentative D call: TRBD2 (5 bases). The CDR3 loop spans 14 amino acids. The germline V gene encodes CDR1 DFQATT and CDR2 SNEGSKA (reference sequence). Trimming removed 1 base from V and 8 bases from J, with 15 bases in between.

Only a few counts were recorded for this clonotype. V usage is TRBV9 and J usage is TRBJ2-5, with a possible D match to TRBD2 (7 bases). V lost 0 bases, J lost 4 bases, and 13 bases lay in between. The CDR3 spans 15 residues. Germline V gene sequence: CDR1 SGDLS, CDR2 YYNGEE. The CDR3 is CASSVGLGGAETQYF. CDR3 sequence (DNA): TGTGCCAGCAGCGTAGGTTTAGGGGGGGCAGAGACCCAGTACTTC.

The chain joins TRBV6-2 or TRBV6-3 to TRBJ2-5, with D unresolved. Trimming took 5 bases from V and 6 from J, leaving 16 bases between them. Germline V gene data show CDR1 as MNHEY and CDR2 as SVGEGT. This CDR3 contains 14 residues. The CDR3 nucleotides read TGTGCCAGCAGTCTAAGGCAAGCGCCGCAGACCCAGTACTTC. As protein: CASSLRQAPQTQYF.

The chain uses TRBV20-1 and TRBJ2-7, with D tentatively TRBD1 (6 bases). CDR3 length: 17 amino acids. Germline V CDR1 and CDR2: DFQATT, SNEGSKA (reference sequence). V lost 1 base and J 1 base, leaving 20 bases between the germline ends. The CDR3 reads CSARANEPGTPSYEQYF. CDR3 sequence (DNA): TGCAGTGCTAGAGCAAATGAACCGGGGACACCTTCCTACGAGCAGTACTTC.

The chain carries TRBV25-1 and TRBJ2-4; 12 positions match TRBD1. Trimming took 4 bases from V and 0 from J; bases not matched to a gene: 7. Germline-derived CDR1 and CDR2 are MGHDK and SYGVNS. This CDR3 is 18 amino acids long. CDR3 bases: TGTGCCAGCAGTGCCGGGACAGGGGGCGAAATAGCCAAAAACATTCAGTACTTC. This codes for CASSAGTGGEIAKNIQYF.

This clonotype occurred a few times. The rearrangement links TRBV20-1 to TRBJ1-2; 8 nucleotides align to TRBD1. This CDR3 contains 16 residues. With 3 bases clipped from V and 1 base from J, the junction kept 10 bases outside the gene matches. Looked up from germline, CDR1 is DFQATT and CDR2 is SNEGSKA (reference sequence). CDR3 loop: CSASETTGAHNYGYTF. DNA for the CDR3: TGCAGTGCTAGCGAAACGACAGGGGCACATAACTATGGCTACACCTTC.

The rearrangement joins TRBV7-9 to TRBJ1-2; TRBD1 agrees at 10 bases. The CDR3 sequence is 12 residues long. Germline V gene sequence: CDR1 SEHNR, CDR2 FQNEAQ (reference sequence). The CDR3 coding sequence is TGTGTCCCGGGACAGGGGATTTATGGCTACACCTTC. Translated: CVPGQGIYGYTF. The full variable domain, rest sourced from reference TRBV7-9 and TRBJ1-2, is DTGVSQNPRHKITKRGQNVTFRCDPISEHNRLYWYRQTLGQGPEFLTYFQNEAQLEKSRLLSDRFSAERPKGSFSTLEIQRTEQGDSAMYLCVPGQGIYGYTFGSGTRLTVV.

This clonotype showed up just a few times. The genes are TRBV20-1 and TRBJ1-1; unclear D gene. V lost 4 bases, J lost 1 base, and 10 bases lay in between. Germline assignment: CDR1 DFQATT and CDR2 SNEGSKA (reference sequence). CDR3 length: 13 amino acids. CDR3 amino acids: CSATQRENTEAFF. CDR3 sequence (DNA): TGCAGTGCTACACAAAGGGAGAACACTGAAGCTTTCTTT.

This clonotype was observed a few times. CDR3 nucleotide sequence: TGTGCCAGCAGCTTGACAGGGAGCTTCCAAGAGACCCAGTACTTC. Translated, it gives CASSLTGSFQETQYF. The J gene is TRBJ2-5, the V gene TRBV7-2; 7 nucleotides align to TRBD1. Germline V lookup: CDR1 SGHTA, CDR2 FQGNSA. The CDR3 totals 15 residues. The V gene end was trimmed by 3 bases and the J gene end by 1 base; junction bases not matched to a gene: 5.

The rearrangement links TRBV25-1 to TRBJ2-5; D is undetermined. The assigned J gene may be wrong: the sequence end matches TRBJ2-7 better. The CDR3 consists of 13 residues. Germline V lookup: CDR1 MGHDK, CDR2 SYGVNS. CDR3 protein: CASSGPRSYEQYF. CDR3 coding DNA: TGTGCCAGCAGCGGACCGAGATCCTACGAGCAGTACTTC.

The J gene is TRBJ2-7, the V gene TRBV20-1, with a tentative D call TRBD2 (5 bases). This CDR3 comprises 15 residues. Trimming stripped 0 bases from V and 2 bases from J, with 14 bases between. Germline V CDR1 and CDR2: DFQATT, SNEGSKA (reference sequence). The CDR3 is CSARDVRGFAYEQYF. CDR3 sequence (DNA): TGCAGTGCTAGAGATGTTCGAGGGTTTGCCTACGAGCAGTACTTC.

The chain recombines TRBV25-1 with TRBJ2-5; TRBD2 matches at 11 bases. The CDR3 has 15 amino acids. Germline assignment: CDR1 MGHDK and CDR2 SYGVNS. The V and J ends lost 6 bases and 5 bases, in that order; junction bases with no gene match: 8. The CDR3 here is CASSQLAGVVETQYF. CDR3 nucleotides: TGTGCCAGCAGCCAACTAGCGGGAGTCGTTGAGACCCAGTACTTC.

The rearrangement uses TRBV14 and TRBJ2-6; D gene unclear. The CDR3 covers 13 residues. Trimming pared 3 bases from V and 2 bases from J, leaving 2 bases between. Germline V gene data show CDR1 as SGHDN and CDR2 as FVKESK. The CDR3 region is CASSHPGANVLTF. CDR3 nucleotides: TGTGCCAGCAGCCATCCTGGGGCCAACGTCCTGACTTTC.

This clonotype was observed many times. V and J are TRBV13 and TRBJ2-3; D is ambiguous. CDR1 and CDR2 (germline): PRHDT, FYEKMQ (reference sequence). CDR3 size: 15 residues. V shed 5 bases and J shed 0 bases, with 12 bases lying between them. The DNA of the CDR3 is TGTGCCAGCAGCCAAGACGGACGGAGCACAGATACGCAGTATTTT. Residues: CASSQDGRSTDTQYF.